A single sample is the source of the 27 T cell receptor beta chains below, sequenced in a study of blood T cell repertoires in COVID-19. The table came from immunoSEQ multiplex PCR; TCRdb's copy has only in-frame clones and leaves some out. The sample consists of about 480,000 clones, 88% of them appearing once. Material for sequencing was peripheral blood. These receptors were taken from a woman between 45 and 65 years old with COVID-19, enrolled during active disease.

The chain is built from TRBV18 and TRBJ1-5, with D maybe TRBD1 (6 bases). Trimming removed 2 bases from V and 5 bases from J, with 16 bases in between. Per the germline V gene, CDR1 is KGHSH and CDR2 is LQKENI. The CDR3 sequence is 16 residues long. Written as DNA, the CDR3 is TGTGCCAGCTCACCAGTGTCGGGGGGCGGTGATCAGCCCCAGCATTTT. Its translation is CASSPVSGGGDQPQHF.

The chain is built from TRBV4-2 and TRBJ2-2; 9 bases line up with TRBD1. The CDR3 is made up of 17 amino acids. Germline assignment: CDR1 LGHNA and CDR2 YNFKEQ. J lost 6 bases, V lost 3 bases, and 11 bases had no gene match. Written as DNA, the CDR3 is TGTGCCAGCAGCCAGGAACAGGGGGCGCTTGATGCCGGGGAGCTGTTTTTT. The encoded protein is CASSQEQGALDAGELFF.

The chain employs TRBV27 and TRBJ2-2, with D possibly matching TRBD1 (5 bases). CDR1 is MNHEY, CDR2 SMNVEV, per germline (reference sequence). The CDR3 has 16 amino acids. Trimming left V 0 bases short and J 2 bases short, with 10 bases between. Here the CDR3 DNA reads TGTGCCAGCAGTTTATCGCCAGGGCTAAACACCGGGGAGCTGTTTTTT. It encodes CASSLSPGLNTGELFF.

The chain employs TRBV19 and TRBJ2-4; tentative D call: TRBD2 (6 bases). Germline V lookup: CDR1 LNHDA, CDR2 SQIVND (reference sequence). V lost 0 bases and J 7 bases, leaving 13 bases between the germline ends. This CDR3 is 15 amino acids long. The CDR3, as DNA: TGTGCCAGTAGTATAGAAGGAGGGGCGAATAACATTCAGTACTTC. Residues: CASSIEGGANNIQYF.

The chain has TRBV29-1 and TRBJ2-4, with no clear D. The CDR3 length is 10 residues. V lost 7 bases to trimming and J lost 8 bases, with 9 bases between them. Germline CDR1 is SQVTM and CDR2 is ANQGSEA. CDR3 sequence reads: CSAEGDIQYF. The CDR3 DNA follows: TGCAGCGCCGAAGGAGACATTCAGTACTTC.

The chain employs TRBV4-1 and TRBJ1-4; tentative D call: TRBD1 (5 bases). CDR1 and CDR2 (germline): MGHRA, YSYEKL. V gave up 3 bases and J gave up 8 bases, with 13 bases separating them. This CDR3 has 14 residues. The CDR3 DNA is TGCGCCAGCAGCCATCTTGGGGGAGGCGAAAAACTGTTTTTT. It encodes CASSHLGGGEKLFF.

This chain links TRBV19 with TRBJ1-4; tentative D call: TRBD1 (5 bases). The CDR3 extends over 14 amino acids. Germline assignment: CDR1 LNHDA and CDR2 SQIVND (reference sequence). V was trimmed by 9 bases and J by 8 bases, leaving 19 bases between them. Here the CDR3 reads CASSGGVGMEKLFF. The CDR3 region has the DNA TGTGCCAGCTCGGGGGGGGTTGGTATGGAAAAACTGTTTTTT. Using reference TRBV19 and TRBJ1-4 for the parts outside the CDR3, the full variable domain is DGGITQSPKYLFRKEGQNVTLSCEQNLNHDAMYWYRQDPGQGLRLIYYSQIVNDFQKGDIAEGYSVSREKKESFPLTVTSAQKNPTAFYLCASSGGVGMEKLFFGSGTQLSVL.

V is TRBV10-3 and J is TRBJ2-3; 9 bases map to TRBD1. V dropped 0 bases and J dropped 4; count of bases not matched to a gene: 8. From germline, CDR1 is ENHRY and CDR2 SYGVKD. The CDR3 runs 17 residues. CDR3 DNA: TGTGCCATCAGTGAGTCGGCAGAGACAGGGGGACCAGATACGCAGTATTTT. Its translation is CAISESAETGGPDTQYF.

J is TRBJ1-5 and V is TRBV28; D perhaps matches TRBD1 (5 bases). This CDR3 has 15 amino acids. With 8 bases removed from V and 5 bases from J, the gap between germline ends came to 19 bases. CDR1 and CDR2 (germline): MDHEN, SYDVKM. The CDR3 region is CASFPGRVSHQPQHF. The CDR3 region has the DNA TGTGCCAGCTTCCCGGGCAGGGTGAGTCATCAGCCCCAGCATTTT. Full variable domain (rest looked up from reference TRBV28 and TRBJ1-5): DVKVTQSSRYLVKRTGEKVFLECVQDMDHENMFWYRQDPGLGLRLIYFSYDVKMKEKGDIPEGYSVSREKKERFSLILESASTNQTSMYLCASFPGRVSHQPQHFGDGTRLSIL.

In the case of this clone: One end of the junction varies from germline; a read error may be responsible. The V call is TRBV6-1, the J call TRBJ1-1, with D unclear. Germline assignment: CDR1 MNHNS and CDR2 SASEGT. The CDR3 length is 13 residues. The CDR3 reads CASSDVSTERFNF. In nucleotides, the CDR3 is TGTGCCAGCAGTGACGTGTCGACGGAGAGGTTTAATTTT.

The chain uses TRBV6-5 and TRBJ1-1; TRBD1 is a possible D gene (6 bases). Germline CDR1 MNHEY, CDR2 SVGAGI. V was cut by 9 bases and J by 4 bases, with 15 bases left in between. The CDR3 length is 13 residues. CDR3 in amino acids: CASEGDILTEAFF. DNA for the CDR3: TGTGCCAGTGAAGGGGACATACTCACTGAAGCTTTCTTT.

This sequence joins TRBV5-1 and TRBJ2-7, with a weak D call TRBD2 (6 bases). The ends were cut back, 2 bases at V and 6 bases at J, with 15 bases in the middle. The CDR3 is 14 amino acids. The germline gives CDR1 SGHRS, CDR2 YFSETQ. The CDR3 here is CASSFSPGVSEQYF. The CDR3, as DNA: TGCGCCAGCAGCTTTTCGCCGGGAGTGTCCGAGCAGTACTTC.

This chain joins TRBV9 and TRBJ2-6, with 9 positions matching TRBD1. In germline, CDR1 is SGDLS, CDR2 YYNGEE. Trimming cost V 4 bases and J 2 bases; bases outside gene matches: 10. The CDR3 is made up of 18 amino acids. CDR3 loop: CASSLDRGKGTGANVLTF. In DNA, the CDR3 is TGTGCCAGCAGCCTAGACAGGGGGAAAGGTACTGGGGCCAACGTCCTGACTTTC.

The J gene is TRBJ1-1, the V gene TRBV27, with 9 bases matching TRBD1. Unmatched junction bases numbered 9, after V lost 4 bases and J lost 3 bases. The CDR3 length is 16 residues. CDR1 is MNHEY and CDR2 is SMNVEV in the germline V gene (reference sequence). The CDR3 DNA follows: TGTGCCAGCAGTTCTTTAGGGGACAGGGACGACACTGAAGCTTTCTTT. Translated, it gives CASSSLGDRDDTEAFF.

V gene TRBV30 combines with J gene TRBJ1-2; D may be TRBD1 (6 bases). This CDR3 has 13 residues. Germline values: CDR1 GTSNPN, CDR2 SVGIG (reference sequence). With 4 bases removed from V and 2 bases from J, the gap between germline ends came to 11 bases. The chain's CDR3 is CAWNRGQNYGYTF. DNA for the CDR3: TGTGCCTGGAACCGGGGACAAAACTATGGCTACACCTTC.

The chain recombines TRBV18 with TRBJ2-7; 7 nucleotides line up with TRBD1. Germline V lookup: CDR1 KGHSH, CDR2 LQKENI. The CDR3 spans 13 residues. V shed 6 bases and J 5 bases; nucleotides not matched to a gene: 7. In DNA form, the CDR3 reads TGTGCCAGCTCCCGACAGGGTTCGCACGAGCAGTACTTC. As protein: CASSRQGSHEQYF.

The chain joins TRBV24-1 to TRBJ2-2; D ambiguous. This CDR3 comprises 13 residues. Germline V gene data show CDR1 as KGHDR and CDR2 as SFDVKD. The V end was cut by 8 bases, the J end by 4 bases, with 10 bases between. The DNA of the CDR3 is TGTGCCACCAAAGAGACACCCACCGGGGAGCTGTTTTTT. Its translation is CATKETPTGELFF.

The chain is built from TRBV11-2 and TRBJ1-4, with 9 bases matching TRBD1. The CDR3 totals 16 residues. CDR1 is SGHAT, CDR2 FQNNGV, per germline. J gave up 3 bases and V 6 bases, and 8 bases lay outside the gene matches. CDR3 region: CASRGGQGRPNEKLFF. The CDR3 region has the DNA TGTGCCAGCAGGGGGGGACAGGGTCGGCCTAATGAAAAACTGTTTTTT.

The count of this clone is one. The rearrangement uses TRBV7-8 and TRBJ1-6, with D possibly TRBD1 on 5 matching bases. Looked up from germline, CDR1 is SGHVS and CDR2 is FQNEAQ. The CDR3 consists of 15 residues. Trimming pared 0 bases from V and 7 bases from J, leaving 10 bases between. CDR3: CASSLARQLNSPLHF. Here the CDR3 DNA reads TGTGCCAGCAGCTTAGCGAGACAGTTGAATTCACCCCTCCACTTT.

The genes are TRBV21-1 and TRBJ2-3; TRBD2 is the table's D call, not checked against the DNA. TRBV21-1 is a listed pseudogene. The CDR3 has 19 residues. CDR3 loop: CASSSPGLAGASSTDTQYF. CDR3 in DNA: TGTGCCAGCAGCAGCCCGGGGCTAGCGGGGGCCTCTAGCACAGATACGCAGTATTTT.

This rearrangement joins TRBV5-1 to TRBJ1-1, with TRBD1 identical over 7 bases. Trimming cost V 3 bases and J 2 bases; bases outside gene matches: 13. The CDR3 has 17 amino acids. The germline gives CDR1 SGHRS, CDR2 YFSETQ. The DNA for the CDR3 is TGCGCCAGCAGCTGGTGGGACAGACAAAGAGACAACACTGAAGCTTTCTTT. It codes for CASSWWDRQRDNTEAFF.

Only a few counts were recorded for this clone. This chain joins TRBV6-6 and TRBJ2-7; 9 bases are shared with TRBD1. This CDR3 comprises 16 residues. CDR1 and CDR2 (germline): MNHNY, SVGAGI (reference sequence). V lost 0 bases, J lost 4 bases, and 7 bases stayed unmatched. The CDR3 region has the DNA TGTGCCAGCAGTTACTCGAAGGGACAGGGTTCTTACGAGCAGTACTTC. Protein product: CASSYSKGQGSYEQYF.

J is TRBJ2-7 and V is TRBV19; 8 nucleotides line up with TRBD1. The germline gives CDR1 LNHDA, CDR2 SQIVND (reference sequence). The CDR3 spans 15 residues. With 6 bases clipped from V and 3 bases from J, the junction kept 10 bases outside the gene matches. For the CDR3, the DNA is TGTGCCAGTAGCGACCGGGGCAGGGGGCTCTACGAGCAGTACTTC. Translation: CASSDRGRGLYEQYF. The full variable domain, with the rest looked up from reference TRBV19 and TRBJ2-7, is DGGITQSPKYLFRKEGQNVTLSCEQNLNHDAMYWYRQDPGQGLRLIYYSQIVNDFQKGDIAEGYSVSREKKESFPLTVTSAQKNPTAFYLCASSDRGRGLYEQYFGPGTRLTVT.

V is TRBV29-1 and J is TRBJ1-1; 7 nucleotides align to TRBD1. The CDR3 loop spans 12 amino acids. Germline loops: CDR1 SQVTM, CDR2 ANQGSEA. The junction had 3 bases not matched to a gene; V was cut back by 6 bases and J by 2 bases. The chain's CDR3 is CSVGTANTEAFF. In DNA form, the CDR3 reads TGCAGCGTCGGGACAGCAAACACTGAAGCTTTCTTT.

The rearrangement uses TRBV5-8 and TRBJ1-5; unclear D gene. Germline values: CDR1 SGHTS, CDR2 YDEGEE. There are 17 residues in the CDR3. Trimming shortened V by 0 bases and J by 0 bases, and 13 bases separated the two germline ends. CDR3 nucleotide sequence: TGTGCCAGCAGCTTGGCCTTCGGTAGAGGTAGCAATCAGCCCCAGCATTTT. It translates to CASSLAFGRGSNQPQHF. Full variable domain (rest looked up from reference TRBV5-8 and TRBJ1-5): EAGVTQSPTHLIKTRGQQATLRCSPISGHTSVYWYQQALGLGLQFLLWYDEGEERNRGNFPPRFSGRQFPNYSSELNVNALELEDSALYLCASSLAFGRGSNQPQHFGDGTRLSIL.

The J gene is TRBJ2-7, the V gene TRBV19; 10 nucleotides align to TRBD1. This CDR3 is built from 14 residues. V was clipped by 4 bases and J by 5 bases; unmatched bases: 5. Germline CDR1 LNHDA, CDR2 SQIVND (reference sequence). CDR3 protein: CASSKTGGLDEQYF. The CDR3 DNA reads as TGTGCCAGTAGTAAGACAGGGGGCTTGGACGAGCAGTACTTC.

The chain combines TRBV5-6 with TRBJ2-3; D possibly corresponds to TRBD2 (5 bases). The V end lost 2 bases, the J end lost 1 base, and 14 bases lay between the germline ends. Germline loops: CDR1 SGHDT, CDR2 YYEEEE. CDR3 length equals 16 residues. The CDR3 here is CASSFPADFRTDTQYF. CDR3 coding DNA: TGTGCCAGCAGCTTCCCGGCGGACTTTCGCACAGATACGCAGTATTTT.